This T cell receptor (beta chain) was identified in a study of regulatory T cells in long-lasting Graves disease. Turning to the study itself: By definition, persistent Graves' disease involved antithyroid drugs for over 5 years alongside positive TSH receptor antibodies. Overall study findings and caveats: Sharing of public clonotypes was greater in persistent patients (about 2,700) than in new patients (roughly 880). Persistent disease showed a preference for TRBV28, TRBJ1-2 and TRBJ2-5.

This clonotype was recorded at least ten times. Antigen specificity is unknown. V shed 3 bases and J shed 1 base, with 7 bases lying between them. The CDR3 contains 15 residues. Per the germline V gene, CDR1 is MNHEY and CDR2 is SMNVEV (reference sequence). Arm-PCR with iRepertoire HTBI primers amplified the CDR3 regions for these TCR beta libraries. TCRdb ran MiXCR on the multiplex PCR reads and lists one entry per CDR3 protein. The data contain roughly 430,000 distinct CDR3 sequences, 21% of them singletons. Specified time point: persistent/refractory GD, antithyroid drugs over 5 years with positive TRAb. PBMC-extracted RNA yielded the TCR library. Patients hailed from an endocrinology department in Xi'an, China.

The source is a female donor with Graves disease. This chain connects TRBV27 to TRBJ2-6; either TRBD1 or TRBD2 may supply D (5 bases each). The input for sequencing was peripheral blood mononuclear cells (PBMCs), taken when the disease was refractory, from a patient treated with antithyroid drugs. CDR3 in amino acids: CASSFWGSGANVLTF. The CDR3 nucleotides read TGTGCCAGCAGTTTTTGGGGGTCTGGGGCCAACGTCCTGACTTTC.